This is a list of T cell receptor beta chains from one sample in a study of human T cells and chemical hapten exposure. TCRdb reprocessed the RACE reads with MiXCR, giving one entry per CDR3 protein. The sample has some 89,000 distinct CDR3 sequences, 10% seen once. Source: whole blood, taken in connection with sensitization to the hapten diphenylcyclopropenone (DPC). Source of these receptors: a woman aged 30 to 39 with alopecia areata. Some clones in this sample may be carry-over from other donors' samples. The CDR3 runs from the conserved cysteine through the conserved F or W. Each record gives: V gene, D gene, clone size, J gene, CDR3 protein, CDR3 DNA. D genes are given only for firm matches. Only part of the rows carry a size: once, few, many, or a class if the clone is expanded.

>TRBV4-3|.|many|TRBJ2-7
CASSQTLVAEQYF
TGCGCCAGCAGCCAAACTCTAGTTGCCGAGCAGTACTTC
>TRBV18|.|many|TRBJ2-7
CASSQGKLVSYEQYF
TGTGCCAGCTCACAAGGGAAACTAGTCTCTTACGAGCAGTACTTC
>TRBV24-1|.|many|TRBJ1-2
CATSASDRPYGYTF
TGTGCCACCAGTGCCTCCGACAGGCCCTATGGCTACACCTTC
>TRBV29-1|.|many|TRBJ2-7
CSVEGLGGLRYEQYF
TGCAGCGTTGAGGGCTTGGGGGGGCTCAGGTACGAGCAGTACTTC
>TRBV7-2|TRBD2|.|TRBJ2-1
CASSLGLAGGDNEQFF
TGTGCCAGCAGCTTAGGCTTAGCGGGGGGTGACAATGAGCAGTTCTTC
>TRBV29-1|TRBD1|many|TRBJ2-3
CSVTDRVGTDTQYF
TGCAGCGTTACCGACAGGGTCGGCACAGATACGCAGTATTTT
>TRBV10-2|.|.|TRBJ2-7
CASSEPPLGYEQYF
TGCGCCAGCAGTGAACCGCCCCTGGGCTACGAGCAGTACTTC
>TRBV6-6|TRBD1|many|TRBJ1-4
CASTLQGAVEKLFF
TGTGCCAGCACCTTACAGGGGGCCGTTGAAAAACTGTTTTTT
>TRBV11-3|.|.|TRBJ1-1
CASSFPSSGTEAFF
TGTGCCAGCAGCTTCCCCTCGTCTGGGACAGAAGCTTTCTTT
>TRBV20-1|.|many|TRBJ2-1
CSANLGTDYNEQFF
TGCAGTGCTAATCTCGGGACGGACTACAATGAGCAGTTCTTC
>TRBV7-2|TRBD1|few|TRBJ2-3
CASSFQGGEDTQYF
TGTGCCAGCAGCTTTCAAGGGGGCGAAGATACGCAGTATTTT
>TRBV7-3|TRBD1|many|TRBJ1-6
CASSATGGYGSPLHF
TGTGCCAGCAGCGCAACAGGGGGATATGGATCACCCCTCCACTTT
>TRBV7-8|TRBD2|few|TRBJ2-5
CASSFLAGGSETQYF
TGTGCCAGCAGCTTTCTAGCGGGAGGCTCAGAGACCCAGTACTTC
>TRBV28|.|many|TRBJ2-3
CASSLWYGPDADTQYF
TGTGCCAGCAGTTTATGGTACGGACCGGACGCAGATACGCAGTATTTT
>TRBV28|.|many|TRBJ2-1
CASSPLTWRSYNEQFF
TGTGCCAGCAGCCCCCTCACTTGGCGCTCCTACAATGAGCAGTTCTTC
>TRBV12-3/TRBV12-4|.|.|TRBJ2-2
CASRSRATSNTGELFF
TGTGCCAGCAGATCAAGGGCCACCTCGAACACCGGGGAGCTGTTTTTT
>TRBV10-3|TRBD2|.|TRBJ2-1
CAIGGLAETNEQFF
TGTGCCATCGGGGGACTAGCGGAGACCAATGAGCAGTTCTTC
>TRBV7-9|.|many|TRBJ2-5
CASTLLRETQYF
TGTGCCAGCACTCTTTTACGTGAGACCCAGTACTTC
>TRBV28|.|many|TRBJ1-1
CASSLTGTPEAFF
TGTGCCAGCAGTTTAACGGGGACCCCTGAAGCTTTCTTT
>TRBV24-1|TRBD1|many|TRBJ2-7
CATSDRRRDRIYEQYF
TGTGCCACCAGTGATCGACGTCGGGACAGGATATACGAGCAGTACTTC
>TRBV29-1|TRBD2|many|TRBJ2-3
CSVGLVTDTQYF
TGCAGCGTCGGACTAGTGACAGATACGCAGTATTTT
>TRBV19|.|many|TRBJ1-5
CASSIIGYQPQHF
TGTGCCAGTAGTATCATTGGGTACCAGCCCCAGCATTTT
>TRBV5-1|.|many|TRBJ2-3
CASTSFTDTQYF
TGCGCCAGCACTAGCTTCACAGATACGCAGTATTTT
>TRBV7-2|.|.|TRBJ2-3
CASSGYYTDTQYF
TGTGCCAGTAGTGGGTATTACACAGATACGCAGTATTTT
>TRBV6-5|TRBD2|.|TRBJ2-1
CASSSRTSGRAHEQFF
TGTGCCAGCAGTTCCAGGACTAGCGGGAGGGCCCATGAGCAGTTCTTC
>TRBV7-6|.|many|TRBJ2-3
CASSLLVSHTDTQYF
TGTGCCAGCAGCCTCCTAGTGAGTCACACAGATACGCAGTATTTT
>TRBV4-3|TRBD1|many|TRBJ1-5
CASSHDRVGQPQHF
TGCGCCAGCAGCCATGACAGGGTGGGTCAGCCCCAGCATTTT
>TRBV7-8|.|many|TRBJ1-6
CASSATVRFSPLHF
TGTGCCAGCAGTGCGACAGTTCGCTTTTCACCCCTCCACTTT
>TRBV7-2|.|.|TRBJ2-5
CASSYQVQETQYF
TGTGCCAGCAGCTACCAGGTCCAAGAGACCCAGTACTTC
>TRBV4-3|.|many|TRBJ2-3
CASSQARAGGIPDTQYF
TGCGCCAGCAGCCAAGCGCGGGCAGGGGGGATCCCAGATACGCAGTATTTT
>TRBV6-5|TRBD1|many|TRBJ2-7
CASSGTGDYEQYF
TGTGCCAGCAGTGGGACAGGGGACTACGAGCAGTACTTC
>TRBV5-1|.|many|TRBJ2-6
CASSLASLLAASSGANVLTF
TGCGCCAGCAGCTTGGCCTCCCTTCTTGCAGCGAGCTCTGGGGCCAACGTCCTGACTTTC
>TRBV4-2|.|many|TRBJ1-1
CASSQSGNTEAFF
TGTGCCAGCAGCCAGAGCGGGAACACTGAAGCTTTCTTT
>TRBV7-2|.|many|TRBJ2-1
CASSLARTPYNEQFF
TGTGCCAGCAGCTTAGCCAGGACCCCCTACAATGAGCAGTTCTTC
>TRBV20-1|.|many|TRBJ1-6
CSARPPTGNSPLHF
TGCAGTGCTAGGCCCCCGACTGGGAATTCACCCCTCCACTTT
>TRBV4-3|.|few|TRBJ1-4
CASSQGSQNEKLFF
TGCGCCAGCAGCCAAGGGTCACAGAATGAAAAACTGTTTTTT
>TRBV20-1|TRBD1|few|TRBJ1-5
CGSGTGSKSQPQHF
TGCGGATCCGGGACAGGGTCAAAAAGTCAGCCCCAGCATTTT
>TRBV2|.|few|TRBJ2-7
CASNPKMVGEQYF
TGTGCCAGCAACCCAAAAATGGTAGGCGAGCAGTACTTC